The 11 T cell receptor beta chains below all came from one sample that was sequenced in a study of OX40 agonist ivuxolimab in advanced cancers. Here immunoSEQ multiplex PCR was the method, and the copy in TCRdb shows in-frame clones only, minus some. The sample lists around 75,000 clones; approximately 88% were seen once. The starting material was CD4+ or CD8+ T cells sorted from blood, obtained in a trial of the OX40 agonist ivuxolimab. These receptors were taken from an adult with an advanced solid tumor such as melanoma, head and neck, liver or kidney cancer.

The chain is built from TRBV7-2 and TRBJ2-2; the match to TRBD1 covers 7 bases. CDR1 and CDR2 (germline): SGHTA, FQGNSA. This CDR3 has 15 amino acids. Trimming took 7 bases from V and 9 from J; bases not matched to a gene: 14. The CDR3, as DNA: TGTGCCAGCACCTTTTCGGGACAGTTGGTGCGGGAGCTGTTTTTT. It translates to CASTFSGQLVRELFF.

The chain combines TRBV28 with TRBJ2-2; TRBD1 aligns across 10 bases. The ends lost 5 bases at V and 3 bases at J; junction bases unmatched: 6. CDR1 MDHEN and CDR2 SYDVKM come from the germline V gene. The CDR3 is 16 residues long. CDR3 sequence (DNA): TGTGCCAGCAGTCATCGGACAGGGGGGTACACCGGGGAGCTGTTTTTT. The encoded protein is CASSHRTGGYTGELFF.

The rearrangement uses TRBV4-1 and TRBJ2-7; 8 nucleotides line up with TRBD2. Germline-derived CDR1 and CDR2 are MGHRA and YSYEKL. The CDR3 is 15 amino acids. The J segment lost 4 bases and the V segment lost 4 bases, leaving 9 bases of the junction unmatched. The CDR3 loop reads CASSPSSGGEYEQYF. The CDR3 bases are TGCGCCAGCAGCCCCTCGTCCGGGGGGGAATACGAGCAGTACTTC.

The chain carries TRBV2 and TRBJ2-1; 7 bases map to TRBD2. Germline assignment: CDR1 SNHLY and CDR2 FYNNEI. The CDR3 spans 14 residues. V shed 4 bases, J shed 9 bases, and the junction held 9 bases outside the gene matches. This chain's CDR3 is CASSGGLVISEQFF. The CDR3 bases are TGTGCCAGCAGTGGCGGACTAGTAATAAGTGAGCAGTTCTTC.

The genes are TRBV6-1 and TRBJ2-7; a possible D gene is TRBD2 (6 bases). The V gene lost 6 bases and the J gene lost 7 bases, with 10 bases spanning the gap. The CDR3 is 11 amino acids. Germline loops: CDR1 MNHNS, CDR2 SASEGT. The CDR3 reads CASREGGEQYF. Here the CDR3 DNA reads TGTGCCAGCAGGGAGGGTGGGGAGCAGTACTTC.

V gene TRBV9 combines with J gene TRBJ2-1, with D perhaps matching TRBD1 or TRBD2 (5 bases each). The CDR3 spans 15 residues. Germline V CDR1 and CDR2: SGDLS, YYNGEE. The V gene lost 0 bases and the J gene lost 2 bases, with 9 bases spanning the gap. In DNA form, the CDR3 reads TGTGCCAGCAGCGTAGTGGGGACCCCCTACAATGAGCAGTTCTTC. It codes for CASSVVGTPYNEQFF.

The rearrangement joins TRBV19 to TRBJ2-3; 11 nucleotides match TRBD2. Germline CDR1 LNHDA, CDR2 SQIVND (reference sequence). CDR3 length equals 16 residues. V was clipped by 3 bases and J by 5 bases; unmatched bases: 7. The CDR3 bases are TGTGCCAGTAGTATTCAACTAGCGGGAGCCGGAGATACGCAGTATTTT. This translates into CASSIQLAGAGDTQYF.

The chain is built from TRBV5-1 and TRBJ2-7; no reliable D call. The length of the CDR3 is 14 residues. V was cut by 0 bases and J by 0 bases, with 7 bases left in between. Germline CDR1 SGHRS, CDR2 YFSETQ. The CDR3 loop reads CASSLGLNSYEQYF. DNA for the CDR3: TGCGCCAGCAGCTTGGGACTGAACTCCTACGAGCAGTACTTC.

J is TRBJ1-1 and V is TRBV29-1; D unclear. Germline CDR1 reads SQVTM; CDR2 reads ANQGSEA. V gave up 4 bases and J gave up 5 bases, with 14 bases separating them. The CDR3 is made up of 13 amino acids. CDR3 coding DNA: TGCAGCGTTGGTATTGGGTCGGAGACTGAAGCTTTCTTT. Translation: CSVGIGSETEAFF.

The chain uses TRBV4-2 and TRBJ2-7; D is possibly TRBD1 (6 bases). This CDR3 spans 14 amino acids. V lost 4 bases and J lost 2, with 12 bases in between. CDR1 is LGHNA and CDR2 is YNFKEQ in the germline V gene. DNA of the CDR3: TGTGCCAGCAGCCCGGACAGCCACCCCTACGAGCAGTACTTC. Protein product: CASSPDSHPYEQYF.

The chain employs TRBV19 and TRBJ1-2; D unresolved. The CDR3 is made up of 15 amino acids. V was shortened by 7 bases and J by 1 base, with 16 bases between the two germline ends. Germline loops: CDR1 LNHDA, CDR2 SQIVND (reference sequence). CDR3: CASTRSGTDNYGYTF. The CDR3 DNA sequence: TGTGCCAGTACCCGCTCCGGAACCGATAACTATGGCTACACCTTC.